These T cell receptor beta chains were read from a single sample in a study of CD8 T cells in Susac syndrome. TCRdb re-called the immunoSEQ multiplex PCR reads with MiXCR, one entry per CDR3 protein. Of approximately 300,000 distinct CDR3 sequences listed, roughly 85% are singletons. Sequencing used CD8+ T cells from PBMCs. All receptors derive from a human donor with multiple sclerosis. Each CDR3 is given with its conserved first and last residue. The D gene is left open where the match is weak. The size field is filled for only some rows; it gives once, few, many or a size class.

d_call | j_call | v_call | clone_size | cdr3_nt | cdr3_aa
. | TRBJ2-1 | TRBV28 | . | TGTGCCAGCAGTCCTCCCCCACAGCGTCTCCTCTACAATGAGCAGTTCTTC | CASSPPPQRLLYNEQFF
. | TRBJ2-7 | TRBV10-3 | once | TGTGCCATCAGTGAAGGGGACGAGCAGTACTTC | CAISEGDEQYF
TRBD2 | TRBJ2-7 | TRBV11-2 | . | TGTGCCAGCAGCCCCAACGTGGGGAGGGACGCGAGCTCCTACGAGCAGTACTTC | CASSPNVGRDASSYEQYF
TRBD2 | TRBJ2-1 | TRBV19 | . | TGTGCCAGTAGTATAACTAGCGGGGGCAATGAGCAGTTCTTC | CASSITSGGNEQFF
TRBD1 | TRBJ2-7 | TRBV28 | few | TGTGCCAGCAGACCTACTGACAGGGGGCTGAGCGAGCAGTACTTC | CASRPTDRGLSEQYF
. | TRBJ1-2 | TRBV20-1 | . | TGCAGTGCTAGAGATCCCGAGGGTGGCTACACCTTC | CSARDPEGGYTF
TRBD1 | TRBJ2-6 | TRBV27 | once | TGTGCCTCAAAGACAGGGAGCCTTTTGAGGAGAGCCAACGTCCTGACTTTC | CASKTGSLLRRANVLTF
TRBD2 | TRBJ2-1 | TRBV4-1 | . | TGCGCCAGCAGCCACGGGACTAGCGGGAGCTCCTACAATGAGCAGTTCTTC | CASSHGTSGSSYNEQFF
. | TRBJ1-1 | TRBV13 | . | TGTGCCAGCAGCTCCTCACCGAGGGGATACACTGAAGCTTTCTTT | CASSSSPRGYTEAFF
TRBD1 | TRBJ2-1 | TRBV2 | . | TGTGCCAGCAGTGATCTGGCAGGGGGCAATGAGCAGTTCTTC | CASSDLAGGNEQFF
. | TRBJ1-4 | TRBV12-3/TRBV12-4 | . | TGTGCCAGCAGTCCACAGGGCCGCGCTAATGAAAAACTGTTTTTT | CASSPQGRANEKLFF
. | TRBJ2-7 | TRBV20-1 | few | TGCAGCGCCCTTTCGATCTACGAGCAGTACTTC | CSALSIYEQYF
. | TRBJ1-1 | TRBV28 | . | TGTGCCAGCAGTGGACGGACCCGGGGTGAAGCTTTCTTT | CASSGRTRGEAFF
TRBD2 | TRBJ2-3 | TRBV27 | . | TGTGCCAGCAGTTTTTTGGCTAGCGGGACAGATACGCAGTATTTT | CASSFLASGTDTQYF
. | TRBJ1-1 | TRBV25-1 | . | TGTGCCAGCAGTTTGTGGGTGGGTAGCACTGAAGCTTTCTTT | CASSLWVGSTEAFF
TRBD2 | TRBJ2-5 | TRBV19 | . | TGTGCCAGTAGTATATCAGCGGGAGCCTTACAGACCCAGTACTTC | CASSISAGALQTQYF
. | TRBJ1-1 | TRBV9 | . | TGTGCCAGCAGCGTAGACAAGGACCTGAACACTGAAGCTTTCTTT | CASSVDKDLNTEAFF
TRBD2 | TRBJ2-5 | TRBV5-5 | once | TGTGCCAGCAGCTTGAGTCCTCGCGGGGGCCAAGAGACCCAGTACTTC | CASSLSPRGGQETQYF
. | TRBJ2-1 | TRBV15 | . | TGTGCCACCATCCCGGACAGCGGCAATGAGCAGTTCTTC | CATIPDSGNEQFF
. | TRBJ1-1 | TRBV7-9 | . | TGTGCCAGCAGCTTCTGGGGGGCGCGAGACACTGAAGCTTTCTTT | CASSFWGARDTEAFF
TRBD2 | TRBJ2-3 | TRBV14 | . | TGTGCCAGCAGCCAAGGACCTCTCGGGACTAGTCCTCGCACAGATACGCAGTATTTT | CASSQGPLGTSPRTDTQYF